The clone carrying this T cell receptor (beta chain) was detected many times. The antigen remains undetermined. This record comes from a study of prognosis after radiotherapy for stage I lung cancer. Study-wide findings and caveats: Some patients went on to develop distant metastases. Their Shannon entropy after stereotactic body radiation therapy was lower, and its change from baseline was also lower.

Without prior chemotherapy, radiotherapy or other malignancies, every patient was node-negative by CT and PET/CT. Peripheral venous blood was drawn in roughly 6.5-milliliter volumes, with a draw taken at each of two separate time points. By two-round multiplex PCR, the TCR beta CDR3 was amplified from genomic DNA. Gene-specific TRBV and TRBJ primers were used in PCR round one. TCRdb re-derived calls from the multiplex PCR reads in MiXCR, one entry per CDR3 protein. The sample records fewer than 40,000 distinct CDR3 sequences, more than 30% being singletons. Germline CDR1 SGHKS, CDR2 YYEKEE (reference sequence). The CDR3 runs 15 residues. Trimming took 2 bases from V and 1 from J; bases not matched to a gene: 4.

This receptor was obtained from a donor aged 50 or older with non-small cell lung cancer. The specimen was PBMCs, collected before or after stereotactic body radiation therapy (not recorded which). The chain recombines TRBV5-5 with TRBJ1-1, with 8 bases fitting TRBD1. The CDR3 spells CASSFGQGRNTEAFF. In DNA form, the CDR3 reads TGTGCCAGCAGCTTCGGACAGGGTAGGAACACTGAAGCTTTCTTT.